Listed below are T cell receptor beta chains from one sample, sequenced in a study of T cell repertoires in ileal Crohn's disease. TCRdb's copy holds only in-frame clones and misses some; the assay was immunoSEQ multiplex PCR. The top ten clones hold 5.5% to 7% of a sample with roughly 14,000 clones, roughly four fifths of them seen once. The sample consisted of ileal tissue. These TCRs come from an adult with Crohn's disease. Each CDR3 is given without its conserved first and last residue. Part of the rows lack a size; the others show once, few, many or a class for expanded clones.

abundance: -; j_gene: TRBJ1-2; v_gene: TRBV19; CDR3aa: ASRPYRVSGYT
abundance: -; j_gene: TRBJ2-7; v_gene: TRBV2; CDR3aa: ASSEWLAGETSSYEQY
abundance: once; j_gene: TRBJ2-2; v_gene: TRBV5-6; CDR3aa: ASSPTGVNTGELF
abundance: -; j_gene: TRBJ1-2; v_gene: TRBV5-4; CDR3aa: ASTPGGHGYT
abundance: once; j_gene: TRBJ2-4; v_gene: TRBV28; CDR3aa: ASSFIRQAKNIQY
abundance: -; j_gene: TRBJ2-3; v_gene: TRBV5-1; CDR3aa: ASTPTSGILTDTQY
abundance: -; j_gene: TRBJ1-2; v_gene: TRBV29-1; CDR3aa: SVRGGNGYT
abundance: -; j_gene: TRBJ2-3; v_gene: TRBV30; CDR3aa: AWSVRTSGTDTQY
abundance: -; j_gene: TRBJ1-4; v_gene: TRBV5-1; CDR3aa: ASSRTGDLAEKLF
abundance: once; j_gene: TRBJ1-1; v_gene: TRBV5-1; CDR3aa: ASSSRPGQGTSEAF
abundance: -; j_gene: TRBJ2-7; v_gene: TRBV5-4; CDR3aa: ATSSGGASSYEQY
abundance: -; j_gene: TRBJ2-2; v_gene: TRBV5-1; CDR3aa: ASSPGTRVTGELF
abundance: few; j_gene: TRBJ2-7; v_gene: TRBV7-3; CDR3aa: ASSLTRTSGRNEQY
abundance: -; j_gene: TRBJ2-5; v_gene: TRBV7-9; CDR3aa: ASTIYGTGAQETQY
abundance: -; j_gene: TRBJ1-1; v_gene: TRBV10-3; CDR3aa: AISLTGGTEAF
abundance: -; j_gene: TRBJ2-3; v_gene: TRBV7-8; CDR3aa: ASSLRSGGPGITDTQY
abundance: few; j_gene: TRBJ1-5; v_gene: TRBV5-6; CDR3aa: ASSLRGHRASNQPQH
abundance: -; j_gene: TRBJ2-5; v_gene: TRBV7-2; CDR3aa: ASSLAWCRGNQETQY
abundance: once; j_gene: TRBJ1-1; v_gene: TRBV15; CDR3aa: ATSRDMLNTEAF
abundance: few; j_gene: TRBJ1-5; v_gene: TRBV19; CDR3aa: ASGLLDRKNQPQH
abundance: -; j_gene: TRBJ1-2; v_gene: TRBV25-1; CDR3aa: ASSEGRVGYGYT
abundance: -; j_gene: TRBJ1-2; v_gene: TRBV4-1; CDR3aa: ASSQGYREGIYGYT